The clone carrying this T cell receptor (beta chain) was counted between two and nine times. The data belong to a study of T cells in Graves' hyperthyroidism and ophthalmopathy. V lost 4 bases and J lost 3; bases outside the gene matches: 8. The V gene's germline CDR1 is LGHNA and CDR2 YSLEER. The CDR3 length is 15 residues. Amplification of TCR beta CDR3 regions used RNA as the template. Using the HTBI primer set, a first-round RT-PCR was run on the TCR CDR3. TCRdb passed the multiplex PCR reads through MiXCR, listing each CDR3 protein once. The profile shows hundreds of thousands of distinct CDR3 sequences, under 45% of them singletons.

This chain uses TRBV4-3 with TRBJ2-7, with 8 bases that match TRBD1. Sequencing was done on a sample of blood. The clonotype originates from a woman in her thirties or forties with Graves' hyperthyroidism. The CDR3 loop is CASSLSHRGSYEQYF. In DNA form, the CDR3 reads TGCGCCAGCAGCCTTTCCCACAGGGGGAGCTACGAGCAGTACTTC.